The clone carrying this TCR beta chain was observed a few times. PCR was performed a second time for roughly 7 to 12 cycles using a sample-barcoded 5' primer and a J-beta primer mix. One entry per CDR3 protein, called by TCRdb with MiXCR from the 5' RACE reads. This table has under 700,000 distinct CDR3 sequences, 24% appearing once. This specimen belongs to a study of blood T cells in healthy people across ages. This CDR3 spans 13 amino acids. Germline V lookup: CDR1 SEHNR, CDR2 FQNEAQ (reference sequence). The V gene lost 4 bases and the J gene lost 6 bases, with 9 bases spanning the gap. This same sample was also part of a study on T cells of mothers and their children.

Sequencing input: blood. V gene TRBV7-9 combines with J gene TRBJ2-2; a weak D match, TRBD2 (5 bases). The origin of this receptor is a boy younger than 18 in good health. CDR3 in amino acids: CASSSPRAGELFF. For the CDR3, the DNA is TGTGCCAGCAGCTCCCCGAGGGCCGGGGAGCTGTTTTTT.